This T cell receptor (beta chain) stems from a study of regulatory and conventional T cells in RAG deficiency. Study-wide results and caveats: In Omenn syndrome, Treg and Tconv repertoires overlapped >75%.

Points on this clone: Its target is unknown.

Genomic DNA came from blood conventional CD4+ T cells gated CD25-low CD127-high. With V trimmed by 5 bases and J by 2 bases, 6 bases remained unmatched. The CDR3 has 15 amino acids. Germline V gene sequence: CDR1 SGHTA, CDR2 FQGNSA. The data were produced by immunoSEQ multiplex PCR, yet TCRdb's version contains in-frame clones alone and is incomplete. There are approximately 46,000 clones in the sample; 85% to 90% occur only once, and 0.5% to 0.55% lies in the top ten. These same records also appear under a second study, on regulatory T cells. That report notes: The PCR used 52 TRBV and 13 TRBJ primers.

The rearrangement links TRBV7-2 to TRBJ2-3, with 8 bases matching TRBD2. Source material: CD4+ effector T cells sorted from blood. This receptor was identified in a human donor in good health. The CDR3 DNA reads as TGTGCCAGCAGCAGACAGCGGGGGACCACAGATACGCAGTATTTT. Protein: CASSRQRGTTDTQYF.